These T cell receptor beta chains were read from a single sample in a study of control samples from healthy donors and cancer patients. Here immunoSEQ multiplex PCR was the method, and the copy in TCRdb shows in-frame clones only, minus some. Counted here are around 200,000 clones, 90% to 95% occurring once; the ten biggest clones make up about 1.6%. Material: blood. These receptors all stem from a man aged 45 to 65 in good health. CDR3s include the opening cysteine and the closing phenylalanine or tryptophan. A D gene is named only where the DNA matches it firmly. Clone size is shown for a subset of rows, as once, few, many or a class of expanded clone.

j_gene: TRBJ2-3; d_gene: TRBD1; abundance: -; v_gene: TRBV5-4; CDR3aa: CASSKGTGGLADTQYF; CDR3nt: TGTGCCAGCAGCAAAGGGACAGGGGGGTTGGCAGATACGCAGTATTTT
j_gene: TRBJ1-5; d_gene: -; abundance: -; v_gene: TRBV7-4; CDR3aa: CASSRRQGHFNQPQHF; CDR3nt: TGTGCCAGCAGCCGCCGCCAGGGGCATTTCAATCAGCCCCAGCATTTT
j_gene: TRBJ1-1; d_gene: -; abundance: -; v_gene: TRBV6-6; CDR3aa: CASSPGTNTEAFF; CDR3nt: TGTGCCAGCAGCCCCGGAACGAACACTGAAGCTTTCTTT
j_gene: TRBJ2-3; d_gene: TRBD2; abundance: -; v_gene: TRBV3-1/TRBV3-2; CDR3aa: CASSQDGRGADTQYF; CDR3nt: TGTGCCAGCAGCCAAGACGGGCGGGGGGCAGATACGCAGTATTTT
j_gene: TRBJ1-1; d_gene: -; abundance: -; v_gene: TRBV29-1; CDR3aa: CSVRVGRENTEAFF; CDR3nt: TGCAGCGTTAGAGTCGGTAGGGAGAACACTGAAGCTTTCTTT
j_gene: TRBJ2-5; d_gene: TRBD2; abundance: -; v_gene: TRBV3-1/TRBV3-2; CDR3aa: CASSPIAGGQETQYF; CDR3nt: TGTGCCAGCAGTCCTATAGCGGGGGGCCAAGAGACCCAGTACTTC
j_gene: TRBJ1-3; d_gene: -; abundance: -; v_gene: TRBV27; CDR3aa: CASSLSHGSGNTIYF; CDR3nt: TGTGCCAGCAGTTTATCCCACGGATCTGGAAACACCATATATTTT
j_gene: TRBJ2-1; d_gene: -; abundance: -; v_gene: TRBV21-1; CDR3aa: CASSKSGTGEGNNEQFF; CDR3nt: TGTGCCAGCAGCAAAAGTGGGACAGGGGAAGGCAATAATGAGCAGTTCTTC
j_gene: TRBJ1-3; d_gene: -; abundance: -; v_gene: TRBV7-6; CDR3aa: CASSLMGRQDGNTIYF; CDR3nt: TGTGCCAGCAGCTTAATGGGTCGGCAGGATGGAAACACCATATATTTT
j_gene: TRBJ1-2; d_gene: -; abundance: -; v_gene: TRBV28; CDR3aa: CASSSDVYGYTF; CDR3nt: TGTGCCAGCAGCTCGGACGTCTATGGCTACACCTTC
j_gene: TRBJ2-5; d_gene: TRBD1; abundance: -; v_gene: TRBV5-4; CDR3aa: CASSLQGLQETQYF; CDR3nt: TGTGCCAGCAGCTTACAGGGGCTACAAGAGACCCAGTACTTC
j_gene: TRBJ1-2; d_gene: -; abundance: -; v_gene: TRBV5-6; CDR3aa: CASSYSYYGYTF; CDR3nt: TGTGCCAGCAGTTACAGCTACTATGGCTACACCTTC
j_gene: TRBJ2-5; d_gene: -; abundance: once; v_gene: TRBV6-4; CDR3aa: CASIPKGGGTQYF; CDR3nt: TGTGCCAGCATTCCAAAGGGTGGGGGGACCCAGTACTTC
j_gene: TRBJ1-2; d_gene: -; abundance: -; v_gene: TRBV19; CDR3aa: CASSLEGGNYGYTF; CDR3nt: TGTGCCAGTAGCCTCGAGGGCGGTAACTATGGCTACACCTTC
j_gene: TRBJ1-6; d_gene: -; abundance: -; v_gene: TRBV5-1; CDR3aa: CASSLDGGPALHF; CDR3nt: TGCGCCAGCAGCTTGGATGGAGGGCCTGCCCTCCACTTT
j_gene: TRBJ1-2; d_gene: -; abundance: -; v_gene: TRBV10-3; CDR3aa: CAISEDWGAGGYTF; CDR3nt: TGTGCCATCAGTGAGGATTGGGGGGCGGGTGGCTACACCTTC
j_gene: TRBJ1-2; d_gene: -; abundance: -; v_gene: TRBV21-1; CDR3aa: CASSNSPGADYGYTF; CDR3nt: TGTGCCAGCAGCAACTCTCCCGGAGCCGACTATGGCTACACCTTC
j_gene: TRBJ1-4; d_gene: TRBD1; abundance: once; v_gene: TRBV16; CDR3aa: CASSQKQGGLEKLFF; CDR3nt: TGTGCCAGCAGCCAAAAGCAAGGGGGCCTTGAAAAACTGTTTTTT
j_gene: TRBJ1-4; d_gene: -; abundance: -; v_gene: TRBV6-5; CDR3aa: CASRPGAGPREKLFF; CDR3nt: TGTGCCAGCAGACCTGGGGCAGGCCCTAGGGAAAAACTGTTTTTT
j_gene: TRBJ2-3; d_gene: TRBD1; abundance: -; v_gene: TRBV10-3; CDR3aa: CAISGPGQGATDTQYF; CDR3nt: TGTGCCATCAGTGGGCCGGGACAGGGGGCAACAGATACGCAGTATTTT
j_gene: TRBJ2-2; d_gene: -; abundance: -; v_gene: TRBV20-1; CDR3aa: CSAPVVGELFF; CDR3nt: TGCAGTGCCCCGGTGGTCGGGGAGCTGTTTTTT
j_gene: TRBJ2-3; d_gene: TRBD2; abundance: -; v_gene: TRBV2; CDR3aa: CASSPGLGSTDTQYF; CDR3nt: TGTGCCAGCAGTCCGGGACTAGGGTCCACAGATACGCAGTATTTT
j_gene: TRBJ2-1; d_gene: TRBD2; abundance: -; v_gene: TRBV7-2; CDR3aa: CASWASGAPSSYNEQFF; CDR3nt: TGTGCCAGCTGGGCTAGCGGGGCCCCGAGCTCCTACAATGAGCAGTTCTTC
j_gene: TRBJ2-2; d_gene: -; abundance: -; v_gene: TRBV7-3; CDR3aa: CASSLTGELFF; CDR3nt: TGTGCCAGCAGCTTAACCGGGGAGCTGTTTTTT
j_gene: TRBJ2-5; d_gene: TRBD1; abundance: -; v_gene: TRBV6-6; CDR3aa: CASRPTGWEETQYF; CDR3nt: TGTGCCAGCAGACCGACAGGGTGGGAAGAGACCCAGTACTTC
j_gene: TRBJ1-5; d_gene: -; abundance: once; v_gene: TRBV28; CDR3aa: CASSYSGDLSNQPQHF; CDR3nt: TGTGCCAGCAGCTACTCAGGGGACCTTAGCAATCAGCCCCAGCATTTT
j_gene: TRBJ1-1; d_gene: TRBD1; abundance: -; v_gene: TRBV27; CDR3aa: CASSFGTQRTGGGLAAFF; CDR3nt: TGTGCCAGCAGTTTCGGGACCCAAAGGACAGGGGGAGGATTGGCGGCTTTCTTT
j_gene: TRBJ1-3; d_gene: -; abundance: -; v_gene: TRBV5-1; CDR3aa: CASSLIGGDSGNTIYF; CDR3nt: TGCGCCAGCAGCTTGATCGGAGGGGATTCAGGAAACACCATATATTTT
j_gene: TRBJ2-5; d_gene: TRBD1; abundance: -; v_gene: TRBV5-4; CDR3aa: CASSSSSFDRGKTQYF; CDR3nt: TGTGCCAGCAGCTCCTCGTCCTTTGACAGGGGGAAGACCCAGTACTTC
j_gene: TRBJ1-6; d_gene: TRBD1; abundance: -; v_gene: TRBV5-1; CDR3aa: CASSFQGAAGNSPLHF; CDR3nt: TGCGCCAGCAGCTTTCAGGGGGCGGCGGGTAATTCACCCCTCCACTTT
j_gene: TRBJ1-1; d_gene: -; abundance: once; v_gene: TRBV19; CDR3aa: CASMGIGRNTEAFF; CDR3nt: TGTGCCAGTATGGGGATCGGGAGGAACACTGAAGCTTTCTTT
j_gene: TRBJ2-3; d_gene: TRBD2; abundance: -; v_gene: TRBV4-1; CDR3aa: CASSQGSSGSTDTQYF; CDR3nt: TGCGCCAGCAGCCAAGGGTCTAGCGGAAGCACAGATACGCAGTATTTT
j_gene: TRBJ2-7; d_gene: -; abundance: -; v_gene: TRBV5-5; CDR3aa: CASSDFPYEQYF; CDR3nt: TGTGCCAGCAGCGATTTTCCCTACGAGCAGTACTTC
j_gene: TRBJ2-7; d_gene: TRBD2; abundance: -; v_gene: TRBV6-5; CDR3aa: CASSYLAGGEPYEQYF; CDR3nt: TGTGCCAGCAGTTACTTAGCGGGGGGGGAACCCTACGAGCAGTACTTC
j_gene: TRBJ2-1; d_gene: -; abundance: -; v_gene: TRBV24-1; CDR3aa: CATSDPTMGSDNEQFF; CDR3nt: TGTGCCACCAGTGACCCGACAATGGGGAGTGACAATGAGCAGTTCTTC
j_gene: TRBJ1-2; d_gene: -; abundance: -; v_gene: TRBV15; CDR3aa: CATSREGYGYTF; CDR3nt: TGTGCCACCAGCAGAGAGGGATATGGCTACACCTTC
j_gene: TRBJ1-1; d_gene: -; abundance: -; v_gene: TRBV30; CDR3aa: CAWSVGGDTEAFF; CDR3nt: TGTGCCTGGAGTGTAGGAGGGGACACTGAAGCTTTCTTT
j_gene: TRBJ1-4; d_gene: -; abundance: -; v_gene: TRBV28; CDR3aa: CASSLGGGRSEKLFF; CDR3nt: TGTGCCAGCAGTTTAGGGGGGGGCAGGTCTGAAAAACTGTTTTTT
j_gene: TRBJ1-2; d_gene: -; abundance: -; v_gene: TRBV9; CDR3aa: CASSVSQGNYGYTF; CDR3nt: TGTGCCAGCAGCGTTTCCCAGGGGAACTATGGCTACACCTTC
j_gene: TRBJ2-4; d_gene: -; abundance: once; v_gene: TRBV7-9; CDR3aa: CASSPSKGIQYF; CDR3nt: TGTGCCAGCAGCCCCTCAAAGGGCATTCAGTACTTC
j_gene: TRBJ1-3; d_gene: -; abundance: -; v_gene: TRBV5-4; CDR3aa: CASSLASRNRVGNTIYF; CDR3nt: TGTGCCAGCAGCTTGGCTTCCCGGAACAGGGTGGGAAACACCATATATTTT
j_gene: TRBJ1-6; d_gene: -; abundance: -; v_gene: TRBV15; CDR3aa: CATSREQGRFGSPLHF; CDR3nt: TGTGCCACCAGCAGAGAGCAGGGGAGGTTTGGGTCACCCCTCCACTTT
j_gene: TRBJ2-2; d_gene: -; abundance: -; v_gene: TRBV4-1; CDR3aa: CASSQDVGLNTGELFF; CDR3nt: TGCGCCAGCAGCCAAGATGTCGGACTGAACACCGGGGAGCTGTTTTTT
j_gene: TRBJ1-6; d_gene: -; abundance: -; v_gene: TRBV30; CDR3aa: CAWSVRVGGNSPLHF; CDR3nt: TGTGCCTGGAGTGTACGTGTAGGCGGTAATTCACCCCTCCACTTT
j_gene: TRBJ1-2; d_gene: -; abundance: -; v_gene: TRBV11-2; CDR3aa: CASSLLNGNRGYTF; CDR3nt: TGTGCCAGCAGCCTTCTCAACGGGAATCGCGGCTACACCTTC
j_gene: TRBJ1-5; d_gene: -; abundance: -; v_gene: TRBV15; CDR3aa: CATSRAGQGGQPQHF; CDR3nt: TGTGCCACCAGCAGAGCTGGGCAGGGCGGGCAGCCCCAGCATTTT
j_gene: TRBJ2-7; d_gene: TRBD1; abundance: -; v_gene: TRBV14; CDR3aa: CASSQLMTGRLAEQYF; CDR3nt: TGTGCCAGCAGCCAACTGATGACAGGGCGGCTTGCCGAGCAGTACTTC
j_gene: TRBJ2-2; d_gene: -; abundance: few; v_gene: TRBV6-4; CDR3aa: CASSDSTGTGELFF; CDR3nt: TGTGCCAGCAGTGATTCAACAGGAACCGGGGAGCTGTTTTTT
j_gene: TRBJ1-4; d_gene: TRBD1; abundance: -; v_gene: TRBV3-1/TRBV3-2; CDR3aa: CASSLGQGGEKLFF; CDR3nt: TGTGCCAGCAGCCTTGGACAGGGTGGGGAAAAACTGTTTTTT
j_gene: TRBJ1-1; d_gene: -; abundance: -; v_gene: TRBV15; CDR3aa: CATSRDRGKIIAAFF; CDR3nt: TGTGCCACCAGCAGAGATCGGGGGAAAATTATTGCGGCTTTCTTT
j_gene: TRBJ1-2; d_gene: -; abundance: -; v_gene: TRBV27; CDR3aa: CASSLDSNYGYTF; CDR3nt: TGTGCCAGCAGTTTGGACAGTAACTATGGCTACACCTTC
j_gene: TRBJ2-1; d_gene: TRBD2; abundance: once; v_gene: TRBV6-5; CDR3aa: CASISPSGAYNEQFF; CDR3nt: TGTGCCAGCATCAGTCCTAGCGGGGCTTACAATGAGCAGTTCTTC
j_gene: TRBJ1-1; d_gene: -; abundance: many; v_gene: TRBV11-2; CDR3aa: CASSLWSGSEAFF; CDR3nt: TGTGCCAGCAGCTTATGGTCTGGGAGTGAAGCTTTCTTT
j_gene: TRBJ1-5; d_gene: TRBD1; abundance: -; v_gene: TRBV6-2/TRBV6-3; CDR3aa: CASSKGTGQNQPQHF; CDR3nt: TGTGCCAGCAGTAAAGGGACAGGGCAGAATCAGCCCCAGCATTTT
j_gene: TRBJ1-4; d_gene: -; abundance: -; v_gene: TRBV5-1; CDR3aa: CASSLDGLANEKLFF; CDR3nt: TGCGCCAGCAGCTTGGACGGGCTGGCTAATGAAAAACTGTTTTTT
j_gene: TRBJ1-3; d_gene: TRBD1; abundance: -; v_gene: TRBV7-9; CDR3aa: CASSPYRDSSGNTIYF; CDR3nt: TGTGCCAGCAGCCCTTACCGGGACAGCTCTGGAAACACCATATATTTT
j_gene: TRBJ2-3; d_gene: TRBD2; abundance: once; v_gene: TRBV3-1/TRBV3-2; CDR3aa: CASSQDRRDYICPDTQYF; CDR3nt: TGTGCCAGCAGCCAAGATCGGCGGGACTACATTTGTCCAGATACGCAGTATTTT